This T cell receptor (beta chain) comes out of a study of T cell changes during pregnancy in multiple sclerosis. In germline, CDR1 is SGDLS, CDR2 YYNGEE. Trimming pared 0 bases from V and 8 bases from J, leaving 35 bases between. The CDR3 extends over 21 amino acids. Sequenced by immunoSEQ multiplex PCR; TCRdb stores in-frame clones only, minus some. Of about 51,000 clones in the sample, 75% to 95% are singletons; the top ten hold approximately 2.6%. This chain connects TRBV9 to TRBJ1-2, with D possibly TRBD1 on 6 matching bases. Material: CD8+ T cells from peripheral blood mononuclear cells, obtained in the second trimester of pregnancy. This sequence was found in a female donor with multiple sclerosis, enrolled in a pregnancy study. CDR3 nucleotide sequence: TGTGCCAGCAGCGTAGCTAAAGGGCAGTCACCAGACACAGCTCTTAGGGGGGGCTACACCTTC. It is translated as CASSVAKGQSPDTALRGGYTF.